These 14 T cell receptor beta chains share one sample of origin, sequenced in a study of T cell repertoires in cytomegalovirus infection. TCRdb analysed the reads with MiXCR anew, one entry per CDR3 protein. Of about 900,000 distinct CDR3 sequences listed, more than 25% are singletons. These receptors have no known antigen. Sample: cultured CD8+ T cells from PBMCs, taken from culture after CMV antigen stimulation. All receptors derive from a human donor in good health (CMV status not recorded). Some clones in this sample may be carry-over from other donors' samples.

Here the CDR3 reads CARYGQGLNGYTF. The CDR3, as DNA: TGTGCCAGATATGGCCAGGGGTTAAATGGCTACACCTTC. V gene TRBV2 combines with J gene TRBJ1-2; possible D gene TRBD1, 6 bases. Germline V CDR1 and CDR2: SNHLY, FYNNEI. CDR3 length: 13 amino acids. V was trimmed by 9 bases and J by 6 bases, leaving 17 bases between them.

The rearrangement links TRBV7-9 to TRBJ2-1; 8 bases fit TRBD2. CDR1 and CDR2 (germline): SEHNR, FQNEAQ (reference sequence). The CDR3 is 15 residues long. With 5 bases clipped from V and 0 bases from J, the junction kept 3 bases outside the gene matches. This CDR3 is CASSITSGSYNEQFF. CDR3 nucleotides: TGTGCCAGCAGCATAACTAGCGGCTCCTACAATGAGCAGTTCTTC.

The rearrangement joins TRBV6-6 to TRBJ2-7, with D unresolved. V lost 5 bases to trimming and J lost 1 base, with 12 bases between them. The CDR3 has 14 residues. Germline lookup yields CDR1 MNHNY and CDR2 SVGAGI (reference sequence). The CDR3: CASSPPPGSYEQYF. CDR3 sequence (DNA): TGTGCCAGCAGTCCCCCACCGGGTTCCTACGAGCAGTACTTC.

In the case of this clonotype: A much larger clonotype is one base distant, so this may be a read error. The CDR3 nucleotides read TGTGCCAGCAGTTTATGGGTTACTGCAACTAATGAAAAACTGTTTTTT. Protein sequence: CASSLWVTATNEKLFF. The chain employs TRBV12-3 or TRBV12-4 and TRBJ1-4; D not resolved. V was pared by 2 bases and J by 0 bases, with 10 bases between. This CDR3 has 16 residues.

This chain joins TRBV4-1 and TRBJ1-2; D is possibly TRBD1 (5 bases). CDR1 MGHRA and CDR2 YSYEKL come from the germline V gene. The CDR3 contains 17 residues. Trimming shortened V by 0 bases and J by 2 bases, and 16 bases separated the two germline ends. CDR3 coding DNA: TGCGCCAGCAGCCAAGATCCGCCGGGACTCTGGAACTATGGCTACACCTTC. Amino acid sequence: CASSQDPPGLWNYGYTF.

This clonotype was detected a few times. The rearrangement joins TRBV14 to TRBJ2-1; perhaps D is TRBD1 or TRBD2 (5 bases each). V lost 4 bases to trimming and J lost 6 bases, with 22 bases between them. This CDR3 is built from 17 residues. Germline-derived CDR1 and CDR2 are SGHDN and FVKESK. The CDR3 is CASSPARGARRINEQFF. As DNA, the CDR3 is TGTGCCAGCAGCCCAGCCCGAGGGGCCAGAAGGATCAATGAGCAGTTCTTC. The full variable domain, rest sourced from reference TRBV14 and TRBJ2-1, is EAGVTQFPSHSVIEKGQTVTLRCDPISGHDNLYWYRRVMGKEIKFLLHFVKESKQDESGMPNNRFLAERTGGTYSTLKVQPAELEDSGVYFCASSPARGARRINEQFFGPGTRLTVL.

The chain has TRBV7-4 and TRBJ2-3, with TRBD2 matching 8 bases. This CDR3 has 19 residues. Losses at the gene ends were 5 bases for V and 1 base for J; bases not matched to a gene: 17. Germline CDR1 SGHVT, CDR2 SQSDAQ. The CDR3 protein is CASSGFLAGLPFGTDTQYF. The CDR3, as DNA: TGTGCCAGCAGCGGTTTTCTAGCGGGTCTACCTTTTGGCACAGATACGCAGTATTTT.

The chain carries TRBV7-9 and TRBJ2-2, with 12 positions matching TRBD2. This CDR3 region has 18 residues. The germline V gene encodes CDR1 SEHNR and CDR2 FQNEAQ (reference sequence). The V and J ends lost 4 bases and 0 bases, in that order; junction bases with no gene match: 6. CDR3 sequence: CASSSRLAGASNTGELFF. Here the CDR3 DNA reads TGTGCCAGCAGCTCCCGACTAGCGGGGGCCTCGAACACCGGGGAGCTGTTTTTT.

The CDR3 reads CASSQDRGQGYTF. CDR3 bases: TGCGCCAGCAGCCAAGACAGGGGGCAAGGCTACACCTTC. The V and J genes are TRBV4-3 and TRBJ1-2, with TRBD1 identical over 8 bases. With 0 bases clipped from V and 8 bases from J, the junction kept 2 bases outside the gene matches. From germline, CDR1 is LGHNA and CDR2 YSLEER. This CDR3 spans 13 amino acids.

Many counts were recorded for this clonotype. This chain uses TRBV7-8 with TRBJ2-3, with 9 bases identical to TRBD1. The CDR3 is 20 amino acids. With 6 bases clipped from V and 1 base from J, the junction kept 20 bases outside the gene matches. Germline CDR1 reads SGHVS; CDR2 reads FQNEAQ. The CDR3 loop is CASRIPGQGVPESRTDTQYF. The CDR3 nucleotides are TGTGCCAGCAGGATTCCGGGACAGGGAGTTCCGGAGTCTCGCACAGATACGCAGTATTTT.

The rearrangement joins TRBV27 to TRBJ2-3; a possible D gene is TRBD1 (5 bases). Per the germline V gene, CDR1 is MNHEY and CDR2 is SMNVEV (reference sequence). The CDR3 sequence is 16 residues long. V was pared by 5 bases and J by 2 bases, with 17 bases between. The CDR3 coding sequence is TGTGCCAGCAGTATGAGACAGCCATCACTCACAGATACGCAGTATTTT. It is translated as CASSMRQPSLTDTQYF.

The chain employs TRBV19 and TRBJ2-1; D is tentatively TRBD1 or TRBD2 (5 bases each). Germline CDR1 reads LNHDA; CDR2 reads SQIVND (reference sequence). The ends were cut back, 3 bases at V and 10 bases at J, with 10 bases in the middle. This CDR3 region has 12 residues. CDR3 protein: CASSIAGTEQFF. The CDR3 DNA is TGTGCCAGTAGTATCGCCGGGACCGAGCAGTTCTTC.

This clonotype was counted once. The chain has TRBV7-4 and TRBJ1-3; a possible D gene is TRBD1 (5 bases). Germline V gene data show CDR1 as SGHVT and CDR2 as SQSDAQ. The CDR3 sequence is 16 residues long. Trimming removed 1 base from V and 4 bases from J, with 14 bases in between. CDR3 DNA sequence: TGTGCCAGCAGCTTAGATGTCAGGGCCGTCGGAAACACCATATATTTT. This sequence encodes CASSLDVRAVGNTIYF.

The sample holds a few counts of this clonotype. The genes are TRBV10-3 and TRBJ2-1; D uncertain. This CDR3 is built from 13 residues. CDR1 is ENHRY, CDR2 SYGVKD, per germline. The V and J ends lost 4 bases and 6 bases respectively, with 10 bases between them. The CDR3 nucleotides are TGTGCCATCAGTGTAACGACTCTCAATGAGCAGTTCTTC. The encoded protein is CAISVTTLNEQFF.